This TCR beta chain was identified during a study of shared clonotypes between healthy human individuals (dated by TCRdb to 2020 to 2022). With regard to the full study: The cohort comprised a couple of women and three men aged 18 to 49 years. Leukapheresis yielded between about 0.9 and 9.5 billion PBMCs per donor. The study deeply sequenced blood TCR repertoires of about five healthy adults to estimate repertoire size and the extent of clonotype sharing between individuals. To increase sequencing depth and limit assay-specific biases, different laboratories used diverse techniques to prepare libraries and sequence TCR repertoires.

Using the deep immunoSEQ assay, TCR CDR3 regions were amplified from genomic DNA by multiplex PCR. Extracted genomic DNA from each cell subset was distributed evenly across all wells of several immunoSEQ 96-well plates, and each plate was treated as a replicate. For unsorted PBMC, each replicate PCR was loaded with about 270 ng genomic DNA, equivalent to roughly 31,000 T cell genomes. Ten immunoSEQ deep assay plates were used to sequence the unsorted PBMC genomic DNA. Purified libraries were measured with a Qubit 3.0 fluorometer, size-checked on a Bioanalyzer 2100, and measured again with the KAPA Library Quantification kit. Each immunoSEQ 96-well plate was sequenced on its own single-read 150-cycle Illumina NextSeq 550 flow cell. The study's processing was this. Because the immunoSEQ output included only junctional sequences and no quality scores, the filtering could not be the same as the filtering used for full-length reads. Sequences were annotated with PyIR, a Python wrapper for IgBLAST v1.9, using IMGT germline references to assign V/J genes and CDR3. Reads with weak V/J assignments (E-value above 1e-6), missing CDR3, stop codons, out-of-frame junctions, or ambiguous translated residues were removed. A V3J clonotype was defined by an identical inferred V gene, J gene, and CDR3 amino acid sequence. To compute the percentage overlap between repertoires, the number of shared unique clonotypes was divided by the size of the smaller repertoire. RTK rarefaction, the Chao1 estimator, and Recon v2.1 estimates of unobserved clonotypes were used to assess repertoire richness. Entries here come from immuneACCESS through TCRdb and include only in-frame sequences with V and J called. Some clones fail to appear in such tables; in the studies checked, an unresolved V gene covers under half of the shortfall, and the cause of the remainder is unknown. The V and J calls and clone size are taken from that table; D and trimming were inferred from the DNA. In all, the sample holds 470,000 or so clones, and 81% of those were seen once. The ten largest make up roughly 13% of the sample.

Donors were healthy HIV-negative adults with no recently reported acute infections or vaccinations. Every donor was a Caucasian adult living in Nashville, Tennessee, USA. For unsorted samples, roughly 91 million PBMCs were counted, and genomic DNA was extracted using the QIAamp DNA Blood Mini kit. Blood was obtained by leukapheresis, after which PBMCs were separated by Ficoll-Histopaque density gradient centrifugation and cryopreserved in liquid nitrogen vapor phase. This clone has just one count. Its antigen is not yet known. No base-level quality is on record; no much larger clone is a single base apart. The CDR3 spans 15 residues, from the cysteine through the phenylalanine. The entry retains the CDR3 DNA only, 45 bases that are in frame from base 1. The germline V gene (reference sequence) gives CDR1 as SEHNR and CDR2 as FQNEAQ. The V and J ends are trimmed by 1 base and 0 bases, leaving 4 bases between them.

Results the study describes overall, beyond this receptor: Sampling was limited to blood, and TCR repertoires in tissue likely differ from TCR repertoires in blood. Based on pairwise subsampling, the degree of clonotype sharing among donors was expected to be affected by sequencing depth. Because the study included only a small number of donors, the genetic and exposure-history diversity represented was limited.

Sequenced sample: PBMCs. The receptor's source is a woman in her 40s in good health. Some clones in this sample may be carry-over from other donors' samples. The sequence joins TRBV7-9 to TRBJ2-6, with the D gene call left open. This receptor carries the CDR3 CASSLGYSGANVLTF. The nucleotide sequence is given as TGTGCCAGCAGCTTAGGATACTCTGGGGCCAACGTCCTGACTTTC.